These 31 T cell receptor beta chains came from one sample sequenced in a study of graft-versus-host responses after intestinal transplantation. TCRdb keeps only in-frame clones here, not all; method: immunoSEQ multiplex PCR. This table has 85,000 to 130,000 clones, about 90% appearing once. The antigens for these receptors are not known. The sequencing used unstimulated CD4+ T cells sorted from spleen or lymph node cells, collected before intestinal transplant. The source of these receptors is a human donor who received an intestinal transplant.

The rearrangement uses TRBV7-6 and TRBJ2-5; 7 nucleotides match TRBD2. After removal of 5 bases from V and 5 bases from J, the junction contained 11 bases not matched to a gene. The CDR3 totals 15 residues. Per germline, CDR1 SGHVS and CDR2 FNYEAQ. CDR3 sequence: CASSPRVGGYETQYF. The DNA for the CDR3 is TGTGCCAGCAGCCCCCGGGTGGGGGGGTACGAGACCCAGTACTTC. Combining the CDR3 with reference TRBV7-6 and TRBJ2-5 gives the whole variable domain GAGVSQSPRYKVTKRGQDVALRCDPISGHVSLYWYRQALGQGPEFLTYFNYEAQQDKSGLPNDRFSAERPEGSISTLTIQRTEQRDSAMYRCASSPRVGGYETQYFGPGTRLLVL.

The chain combines TRBV28 with TRBJ1-2; 7 bases map to TRBD1. The CDR3 is 14 residues long. V shed 6 bases and J 4 bases; nucleotides not matched to a gene: 8. Germline V gene lookup returns CDR1 MDHEN and CDR2 SYDVKM. The CDR3 nucleotides read TGTGCCAGCAGCGGGACAGACCTACCCTATGGCTACACCTTC. Translating it yields CASSGTDLPYGYTF.

The V gene is TRBV11-2, the J gene TRBJ1-2; no clear D gene. The V and J ends lost 3 bases and 4 bases respectively, with 21 bases between them. The CDR3 is made up of 17 amino acids. Germline-derived CDR1 and CDR2 are SGHAT and FQNNGV. The CDR3 nucleotides read TGTGCCAGCAGCTTGTTCCCCGTACCTCCGGCGGGCTATGGCTACACCTTC. This gives the protein CASSLFPVPPAGYGYTF.

V usage is TRBV11-2 and J usage is TRBJ2-1, with 8 bases matching TRBD2. There are 15 residues in the CDR3. Losses at the gene ends were 5 bases for V and 0 bases for J; bases not matched to a gene: 3. CDR1 and CDR2 from the germline V gene are SGHAT and FQNNGV. The CDR3 loop reads CASSRSGDSYNEQFF. The CDR3 coding sequence is TGTGCCAGCAGCCGTAGCGGGGACTCCTACAATGAGCAGTTCTTC. The variable domain in full, completed from reference TRBV11-2 and TRBJ2-1, reads EAGVAQSPRYKIIEKRQSVAFWCNPISGHATLYWYQQILGQGPKLLIQFQNNGVVDDSQLPKDRFSAERLKGVDSTLKIQPAKLEDSAVYLCASSRSGDSYNEQFFGPGTRLTVL.

The chain uses TRBV5-5 and TRBJ2-5; 7 bases line up with TRBD1. The germline gives CDR1 SGHKS, CDR2 YYEKEE (reference sequence). Trimming removed 0 bases from V and 4 bases from J; junction bases left unmatched: 9. This CDR3 contains 16 residues. The CDR3 coding sequence is TGTGCCAGCAGCTTGGACGTAAGGGGGCGGAGAGAGACCCAGTACTTC. Translation: CASSLDVRGRRETQYF.

This rearrangement joins TRBV5-4 to TRBJ1-1, with unresolved D. The CDR3 has 15 residues. The V gene's germline CDR1 is SGHNT and CDR2 YYREEE (reference sequence). V dropped 4 bases and J dropped 0 bases, with 13 bases sitting between them. The CDR3 sequence: CASSRGRAMNTEAFF. The CDR3 DNA sequence: TGTGCCAGCAGCCGAGGTCGGGCCATGAACACTGAAGCTTTCTTT.

The chain has TRBV15 and TRBJ2-7; no clear D. Germline values: CDR1 LNHNV, CDR2 YYDKDF (reference sequence). The CDR3 runs to 13 residues. V was trimmed by 3 bases and J by 2 bases, leaving 8 bases between them. CDR3 in DNA: TGTGCCACCAGCAGGACACCTACCTACGAGCAGTACTTC. The encoded protein is CATSRTPTYEQYF.

The V and J genes are TRBV25-1 and TRBJ1-1; weak D call: TRBD1 (5 bases). Germline CDR1 is MGHDK and CDR2 is SYGVNS. V was shortened by 1 base and J by 1 base, with 7 bases between the two germline ends. The CDR3 has 14 amino acids. The CDR3 here is CASSEWGGNTEAFF. The DNA of the CDR3 is TGTGCCAGCAGTGAATGGGGGGGGAACACTGAAGCTTTCTTT.

A word on this clone: A junction boundary mismatches the germline segment, possibly from a read error. The chain links TRBV10-3 to TRBJ2-3; D is perhaps TRBD1 (5 bases). Germline V gives CDR1 ENHRY, CDR2 SYGVKD. This CDR3 is 17 amino acids long. The CDR3 DNA reads as TGTGCCATCAGCGTAGTTATAGGGGCTCGAAGCACAGATGCGCAGTATTTT. Translated, it gives CAISVVIGARSTDAQYF.

The chain uses TRBV5-6 and TRBJ1-3; D is undetermined. Looked up from germline, CDR1 is SGHDT and CDR2 is YYEEEE. The V end lost 7 bases, the J end lost 0 bases, and 5 bases lay between the germline ends. The CDR3 is made up of 12 amino acids. This CDR3 is CASRASGNTIYF. The DNA for the CDR3 is TGTGCCAGCCGGGCCTCTGGAAACACCATATATTTT.

The table lists this clone with a few counts. The rearrangement uses TRBV2 and TRBJ2-1; unclear D gene. Per the germline V gene, CDR1 is SNHLY and CDR2 is FYNNEI. CDR3 length equals 13 residues. Trimming removed 6 bases from V and 3 bases from J, with 9 bases in between. The CDR3 loop reads CASSRKLYNEQFF. As DNA, the CDR3 is TGTGCCAGCAGCCGAAAACTCTACAATGAGCAGTTCTTC.

The rearrangement joins TRBV7-9 to TRBJ2-7, with D perhaps TRBD1 (6 bases). Germline V gives CDR1 SEHNR, CDR2 FQNEAQ (reference sequence). V was shortened by 1 base and J by 6 bases, with 10 bases between the two germline ends. The CDR3 sequence is 13 residues long. In nucleotides, the CDR3 is TGTGCCAGCAGCTTAGTAGGCAGGGGCGAGCAGTACTTC. This codes for CASSLVGRGEQYF. Using reference TRBV7-9 and TRBJ2-7 for the parts outside the CDR3, the full variable domain is DTGVSQNPRHKITKRGQNVTFRCDPISEHNRLYWYRQTLGQGPEFLTYFQNEAQLEKSRLLSDRFSAERPKGSFSTLEIQRTEQGDSAMYLCASSLVGRGEQYFGPGTRLTVT.

The rearrangement links TRBV10-2 to TRBJ2-7, with no clear D. The V gene lost 3 bases and the J gene lost 3 bases, with 9 bases spanning the gap. Looked up from germline, CDR1 is WSHSY and CDR2 is SAAADI. The CDR3 contains 13 residues. The CDR3 protein is CASSEAPDYEQYF. In nucleotides, the CDR3 is TGCGCCAGCAGTGAAGCGCCTGACTACGAGCAGTACTTC.

This clone was seen more than once but under ten times. The chain employs TRBV10-2 and TRBJ2-3; TRBD1 matches at 8 bases. The CDR3 sequence is 14 residues long. CDR1 and CDR2 from the germline V gene are WSHSY and SAAADI. V lost 6 bases, J lost 4 bases, and 6 bases stayed unmatched. The CDR3 DNA sequence: TGCGCCAGCAGAAGGACAGGGAGAGCAGATACGCAGTATTTT. Translated, it gives CASRRTGRADTQYF.

This clone was recorded once. The CDR3 protein is CAIPFPSSYNEQFF. DNA for the CDR3: TGTGCCATCCCCTTTCCCAGCTCCTACAATGAGCAGTTCTTC. This rearrangement joins TRBV6-6 to TRBJ2-1; unclear D gene. The CDR3 length is 14 residues. Germline values: CDR1 MNHNY, CDR2 SVGAGI (reference sequence). V was pared by 10 bases and J by 0 bases, with 13 bases between.

This clone has just one count. CDR3 in amino acids: CASTGQLNTEAFF. As DNA, the CDR3 is TGCGCCAGCACCGGACAGTTGAACACTGAAGCTTTCTTT. The chain has TRBV5-1 and TRBJ1-1; tentatively, D is TRBD1 (6 bases). Germline V gene sequence: CDR1 SGHRS, CDR2 YFSETQ. The CDR3 has 13 amino acids. Trimming stripped 6 bases from V and 0 bases from J, with 9 bases between.

V usage is TRBV5-1 and J usage is TRBJ2-7, with TRBD1 matching 9 bases. With V trimmed by 4 bases and J by 2 bases, 4 bases remained unmatched. Germline V gene lookup returns CDR1 SGHRS and CDR2 YFSETQ. The CDR3 contains 14 residues. The CDR3 loop reads CASSPRDRAYEQYF. The DNA of the CDR3 is TGCGCCAGCAGCCCCCGGGACAGGGCCTACGAGCAGTACTTC.

This clone was observed a few times. The J gene is TRBJ1-5, the V gene TRBV10-3; 8 nucleotides match TRBD1. J lost 7 bases, V lost 4 bases, and 6 bases had no gene match. CDR3 length: 14 amino acids. Germline V gene data show CDR1 as ENHRY and CDR2 as SYGVKD. The CDR3 sequence: CAISGTGGGQPQHF. In DNA, the CDR3 is TGTGCCATCAGTGGCACAGGGGGTGGCCAGCCCCAGCATTTT.

The V call is TRBV18, the J call TRBJ2-1, with 14 nucleotides matching TRBD2. The ends lost 4 bases at V and 3 bases at J; junction bases unmatched: 8. This CDR3 is 18 amino acids long. Germline V gene data show CDR1 as KGHSH and CDR2 as LQKENI. The CDR3 DNA reads as TGTGCCAGCTCACTCGGGACTAGCGGGAGTCTTCGCTACAATGAGCAGTTCTTC. Translating gives CASSLGTSGSLRYNEQFF.

This chain joins TRBV29-1 and TRBJ2-5; TRBD1 is a possible D gene (5 bases). This CDR3 region has 11 residues. Germline values: CDR1 SQVTM, CDR2 ANQGSEA. V lost 5 bases to trimming and J lost 7 bases, with 11 bases between them. CDR3 in DNA: TGCAGCGTTCGCCCTACAGGGACCCAGTACTTC. Translation gives CSVRPTGTQYF.

The rearrangement links TRBV6-6 to TRBJ2-7; no firm D call. V gave up 2 bases and J gave up 3 bases, with 5 bases separating them. Germline V gene data show CDR1 as MNHNY and CDR2 as SVGAGI (reference sequence). The CDR3 has 12 residues. The CDR3 region has the DNA TGTGCCAGCAGTTACGCCATCTACGAGCAGTACTTC. This gives the protein CASSYAIYEQYF.

The V and J genes are TRBV5-1 and TRBJ2-3; 7 bases match TRBD2. Germline V lookup: CDR1 SGHRS, CDR2 YFSETQ. The junction had 5 bases not matched to a gene; V was cut back by 4 bases and J by 3 bases. This CDR3 has 14 residues. CDR3 DNA sequence: TGCGCCAGCAGCGAAGCGGGGCGGACAGATACGCAGTATTTT. Translating gives CASSEAGRTDTQYF.

The chain links TRBV18 to TRBJ2-2; TRBD2 might be the D (6 bases). The germline CDR1 and CDR2 sequences are KGHSH and LQKENI. CDR3 length equals 19 residues. V lost 2 bases and J 1 base, leaving 20 bases between the germline ends. CDR3 protein: CASSPSRDSLPLNTGELFF. The CDR3 coding sequence is TGTGCCAGCTCACCATCCCGGGACTCACTCCCTTTGAACACCGGGGAGCTGTTTTTT. Together with reference TRBV18 and TRBJ2-2, the CDR3 gives the full variable domain: NAGVMQNPRHLVRRRGQEARLRCSPMKGHSHVYWYRQLPEEGLKFMVYLQKENIIDESGMPKERFSAEFPKEGPSILRIQQVVRGDSAAYFCASSPSRDSLPLNTGELFFGEGSRLTVL.

The chain has TRBV4-1 and TRBJ1-2, with 7 bases that match TRBD1. Unmatched junction bases numbered 15, after V lost 1 base and J lost 4 bases. Germline CDR1 MGHRA, CDR2 YSYEKL. The CDR3 totals 18 residues. The CDR3 is CASSQVRTGALWGYGYTF. The CDR3 bases are TGCGCCAGCAGCCAAGTTAGGACAGGTGCCCTTTGGGGCTATGGCTACACCTTC.

This CDR3 is CASSLGIAVQETQYF. CDR3 sequence (DNA): TGTGCCAGCAGTTTAGGGATAGCGGTCCAAGAGACCCAGTACTTC. The chain has TRBV27 and TRBJ2-5; a weak D match, TRBD2 (6 bases). This CDR3 contains 15 residues. The ends were cut back, 2 bases at V and 1 base at J, with 11 bases in the middle. CDR1 MNHEY and CDR2 SMNVEV come from the germline V gene (reference sequence).

The rearrangement uses TRBV11-1 and TRBJ2-5, with D unresolved. V gave up 1 base and J gave up 5 bases, with 2 bases separating them. Germline CDR1 is SGHAT and CDR2 is FQDESV (reference sequence). This CDR3 region has 11 residues. CDR3 nucleotides: TGTGCCAGCAGCTTAGTGGAGACCCAGTACTTC. Translating gives CASSLVETQYF.

The table lists this clone with a count of one. The chain carries TRBV27 and TRBJ1-1, with TRBD1 matching over 10 bases. J gave up 6 bases and V 4 bases, and 5 bases lay outside the gene matches. Germline V lookup: CDR1 MNHEY, CDR2 SMNVEV (reference sequence). The CDR3 covers 14 residues. The DNA for the CDR3 is TGTGCCAGCAGTTGGGACAGGGGAACCGCTGAAGCTTTCTTT. Encoded protein: CASSWDRGTAEAFF.

The chain combines TRBV10-1 with TRBJ2-3; D tentatively reads TRBD1 or TRBD2 (6 bases each). The CDR3 covers 16 residues. Per the germline V gene, CDR1 is WNHNN and CDR2 is SYGVQD (reference sequence). Trimming took 4 bases from V and 3 from J, leaving 17 bases between them. The CDR3 DNA reads TGCGCCAGCAGTGGAGTAAGGGGGGCCTGGACAGATACGCAGTATTTT. Protein sequence: CASSGVRGAWTDTQYF.

This chain links TRBV4-1 with TRBJ1-4, with D unclear. Germline lookup yields CDR1 MGHRA and CDR2 YSYEKL. Trimming pared 4 bases from V and 4 bases from J, leaving 10 bases between. The CDR3 is made up of 14 amino acids. For the CDR3, the DNA is TGCGCCAGCAGCCTTGGGGTGGGTAATGAAAAACTGTTTTTT. The encoded protein is CASSLGVGNEKLFF.

This chain connects TRBV5-4 to TRBJ2-7; 7 bases map to TRBD1. This CDR3 has 15 amino acids. The V gene's germline CDR1 is SGHNT and CDR2 YYREEE (reference sequence). With V trimmed by 0 bases and J by 3 bases, 6 bases remained unmatched. For the CDR3, the DNA is TGTGCCAGCAGCTTGGTTGGGGACAGAAGCTACGAGCAGTACTTC. As protein: CASSLVGDRSYEQYF.

This chain uses TRBV7-6 with TRBJ2-2; TRBD2 is a possible D gene (7 bases). The CDR3 runs 16 residues. Germline V gene sequence: CDR1 SGHVS, CDR2 FNYEAQ. Trimming cost V 5 bases and J 4 bases, with 17 bases left between them. The CDR3, as DNA: TGTGCCAGCAGCCTTCCGGGTGGGGGGGCCACCGGGGAGCTGTTTTTT. Translation gives CASSLPGGGATGELFF. Together with reference TRBV7-6 and TRBJ2-2, the CDR3 gives the full variable domain: GAGVSQSPRYKVTKRGQDVALRCDPISGHVSLYWYRQALGQGPEFLTYFNYEAQQDKSGLPNDRFSAERPEGSISTLTIQRTEQRDSAMYRCASSLPGGGATGELFFGEGSRLTVL.